This T cell receptor beta chain was recovered during a study of OX40 agonist ivuxolimab in advanced cancers. Study summary: Age averaged 60 years (range roughly 23 to 79), and 80% to 90% were male. Study results and limitations: Compared with others, partial responders at 0.1-3.0 mg/kg displayed clonal expansion among the lowest. Clonal expansion from baseline to week 6 occurred in both CD4+ and CD8+ T cells.

Sampled blood was obtained at baseline, cycle 4 day 1, and cycle 7 day 1. With 5 bases removed from V and 1 base from J, the gap between germline ends came to 8 bases. Germline CDR1 MGHRA, CDR2 YSYEKL. The CDR3 has 13 amino acids. As for this clone: The target antigen is unknown.

Profiling relied on immunoSEQ multiplex PCR, and the TCRdb table lists in-frame clones only, not all of them. This sample yields about 6,300 clones, of which about 73% are seen a single time; roughly 56% belongs to the top ten. The sample here was CD4+ or CD8+ T cells sorted from blood, taken in a trial of the OX40 agonist ivuxolimab. The receptor was derived from an adult with an advanced solid tumor such as melanoma, head and neck, liver or kidney cancer. This chain joins TRBV4-1 and TRBJ1-1, with D perhaps TRBD1 (6 bases). CDR3 amino acids: CASSLTGNTEAFF. In DNA, the CDR3 is TGCGCCAGCAGCTTGACAGGGAACACTGAAGCTTTCTTT.